The 29 T cell receptor beta chains in this list originate from one sample, sequenced in a study of human T cells and chemical hapten exposure. TCRdb independently ran MiXCR on the RACE reads; one entry per CDR3 protein. The sample lists about 48,000 distinct CDR3 sequences; roughly a tenth were seen once. Time point denoted: patch test 3, about 24 weeks after DPC sensitization. As to treatment: therapeutic diphenylcyclopropenone sensitization with weekly scalp DPC. Sequences were derived from whole blood, sampled in connection with sensitization to the hapten diphenylcyclopropenone (DPC). The receptors were gathered from a woman aged 40 to 49 with alopecia areata. Some clones in this sample may be carry-over from other donors' samples.

The rearrangement uses TRBV4-3 and TRBJ1-2; weak D call: TRBD1 (5 bases). Per the germline V gene, CDR1 is LGHNA and CDR2 is YSLEER. This CDR3 contains 13 residues. The V end lost 6 bases, the J end lost 5 bases, and 13 bases lay between the germline ends. The CDR3 coding sequence is TGCGCCAGCAGTGCGGGGCGGCCGTATGGCTACACCTTC. Its protein product is CASSAGRPYGYTF.

This clonotype was detected only a few times. The chain uses TRBV7-2 and TRBJ2-3; no reliable D call. Germline V gene data show CDR1 as SGHTA and CDR2 as FQGNSA. V shed 5 bases and J shed 0 bases, with 9 bases lying between them. This CDR3 contains 14 residues. CDR3 DNA: TGTGCCAGCAGCGCATTAACCAGCACAGATACGCAGTATTTT. Translation: CASSALTSTDTQYF. Drawing the rest from reference TRBV7-2 and TRBJ2-3, the complete variable domain is GAGVSQSPSNKVTEKGKDVELRCDPISGHTALYWYRQSLGQGLEFLIYFQGNSAPDKSGLPSDRFSAERTGGSVSTLTIQRTQQEDSAVYLCASSALTSTDTQYFGPGTRLTVL.

Ten or more counts support this clonotype. The genes are TRBV7-2 and TRBJ2-2; 10 bases agree with TRBD2. The CDR3 has 15 residues. CDR1 and CDR2 (germline): SGHTA, FQGNSA. The J segment lost 5 bases and the V segment lost 5 bases, leaving 5 bases of the junction unmatched. The CDR3 sequence is CASSPTSGETGELFF. The DNA for the CDR3 is TGTGCCAGCAGCCCTACTAGCGGGGAAACCGGGGAGCTGTTTTTT.

This clonotype was detected ten times or more. This chain joins TRBV20-1 and TRBJ1-5; the match to TRBD1 covers 10 bases. Germline V gives CDR1 DFQATT, CDR2 SNEGSKA (reference sequence). The CDR3 covers 16 residues. V was clipped by 5 bases and J by 1 base; unmatched bases: 8. The CDR3 DNA reads TGCAGTGCTGCACCGGACAGGGGGTTCAGCAATCAGCCCCAGCATTTT. Residues: CSAAPDRGFSNQPQHF.

This chain links TRBV7-6 with TRBJ1-4, with D unclear. The CDR3 has 15 residues. Germline CDR1 and CDR2: SGHVS and FNYEAQ. The V and J ends lost 0 bases and 5 bases respectively, with 10 bases between them. The CDR3 here is CASSLARGINEKLFF. The CDR3 DNA follows: TGTGCCAGCAGCTTAGCGAGAGGGATCAATGAAAAACTGTTTTTT.

The chain links TRBV7-7 to TRBJ2-5; D is unclear. Looked up from germline, CDR1 is SSHAT and CDR2 is FNYEAQ (reference sequence). The CDR3 spans 14 residues. Trimming took off 5 bases at V and 5 bases at J, with 15 bases between the two ends. In DNA form, the CDR3 reads TGTGCCAGCAGCCCAGGACCAACTGGGGAGACCCAGTACTTC. Its translation: CASSPGPTGETQYF.

In the case of this clonotype: One end of the junction fails to match germline, which may point to a read error. The rearrangement links TRBV29-1 to TRBJ2-3; 15 bases match TRBD2. Germline loops: CDR1 SQVTM, CDR2 ANQGSEA. The CDR3 contains 17 residues. The CDR3 DNA follows: TGCGGCGTTGATGGACTAGCGGGGGGGCCGGGCACAGATACGCAGTATTTT. This sequence encodes CGVDGLAGGPGTDTQYF.

The chain couples TRBV28 to TRBJ2-2; no definite D call. V was cut by 8 bases and J by 5 bases, with 9 bases left in between. This CDR3 has 12 amino acids. CDR1 and CDR2 from the germline V gene are MDHEN and SYDVKM. The CDR3 nucleotides read TGTGCCAGCTTGCCGGTAACCGGGGAGCTGTTTTTT. This encodes CASLPVTGELFF.

This clonotype has ten or more counts. The chain recombines TRBV5-5 with TRBJ2-2, with TRBD1 matching 10 bases. Looked up from germline, CDR1 is SGHKS and CDR2 is YYEKEE (reference sequence). The CDR3 has 17 residues. V lost 4 bases and J lost 4; bases outside the gene matches: 10. The CDR3, as DNA: TGTGCCAGCAGCCCCCGGGGGGACAGGGGATCCACCGGGGAGCTGTTTTTT. Its protein is CASSPRGDRGSTGELFF.

The gene calls are TRBV10-3 and TRBJ2-7, with D tentatively TRBD1 (6 bases). This CDR3 contains 13 residues. V lost 5 bases and J 3 bases, leaving 11 bases between the germline ends. CDR1 is ENHRY, CDR2 SYGVKD, per germline. CDR3 in amino acids: CAISHRENYEQYF. Written as DNA, the CDR3 is TGTGCCATCAGTCACAGGGAGAACTACGAGCAGTACTTC.

In its sample, this clonotype was seen a few times. The chain employs TRBV19 and TRBJ2-6, with D perhaps given as TRBD1 or TRBD2 (5 bases each). Deletions cut 5 bases from V and 0 bases from J, with 23 bases between. This CDR3 contains 20 residues. The germline CDR1 and CDR2 sequences are LNHDA and SQIVND (reference sequence). DNA for the CDR3: TGTGCCAGTAGTTCCCCCCGAGGGGTCCCTCGCAGCTCTGGGGCCAACGTCCTGACTTTC. Translating gives CASSSPRGVPRSSGANVLTF. Full variable domain (outside the CDR3, taken from reference TRBV19 and TRBJ2-6): DGGITQSPKYLFRKEGQNVTLSCEQNLNHDAMYWYRQDPGQGLRLIYYSQIVNDFQKGDIAEGYSVSREKKESFPLTVTSAQKNPTAFYLCASSSPRGVPRSSGANVLTFGAGSRLTVL.

The rearrangement links TRBV5-1 to TRBJ2-3; 8 bases map to TRBD1. Germline values: CDR1 SGHRS, CDR2 YFSETQ. CDR3 length: 15 residues. The ends lost 0 bases at V and 4 bases at J; junction bases unmatched: 4. The CDR3, as DNA: TGCGCCAGCAGCTTGGCCGGGACAGGTTCAGATACGCAGTATTTT. Translation: CASSLAGTGSDTQYF.

The rearrangement joins TRBV4-2 to TRBJ2-5; no definite D call. Germline assignment: CDR1 LGHNA and CDR2 YNFKEQ. Between the trimmed V and J ends, which lost 4 bases and 5 bases, there was a span of 11 bases. The CDR3 consists of 13 residues. CDR3 nucleotide sequence: TGTGCCAGCAGCCTCCCCTCCCCCGAGACCCAGTACTTC. Encoded protein: CASSLPSPETQYF.

Ten or more counts support this clonotype. This chain joins TRBV6-1 and TRBJ1-2; 10 nucleotides align to TRBD1. CDR1 is MNHNS, CDR2 SASEGT, per germline. There are 15 residues in the CDR3. V was pared by 2 bases and J by 4 bases, with 4 bases of the junction left unmatched. CDR3 protein: CASSERGQGLYGYTF. The CDR3 nucleotides are TGTGCCAGCAGTGAAAGGGGACAGGGGCTCTATGGCTACACCTTC.

This clonotype counts as medium-sized. The rearrangement uses TRBV11-2 and TRBJ2-3, with D possibly TRBD1 on 5 matching bases. The CDR3 is made up of 14 amino acids. V was trimmed by 6 bases and J by 6 bases, leaving 16 bases between them. Germline loops: CDR1 SGHAT, CDR2 FQNNGV. CDR3 DNA: TGTGCCAGCAGACCTAGACAGTTCTCGGATACGCAGTATTTT. It specifies CASRPRQFSDTQYF. Full variable domain (rest looked up from reference TRBV11-2 and TRBJ2-3): EAGVAQSPRYKIIEKRQSVAFWCNPISGHATLYWYQQILGQGPKLLIQFQNNGVVDDSQLPKDRFSAERLKGVDSTLKIQPAKLEDSAVYLCASRPRQFSDTQYFGPGTRLTVL.

V and J are TRBV3-1 and TRBJ2-7; D is unclear. The CDR3 runs 13 residues. Germline values: CDR1 LGHDT, CDR2 YNNKEL (reference sequence). Deletions cut 0 bases from V and 1 base from J, with 4 bases between. CDR3 sequence (DNA): TGTGCCAGCAGCCAAGATTGGTCCTACGAGCAGTACTTC. Its translation is CASSQDWSYEQYF.

This clonotype was seen many times. The rearrangement uses TRBV3-1 and TRBJ2-2, with D maybe TRBD1 (6 bases). In germline, CDR1 is LGHDT, CDR2 YNNKEL (reference sequence). The V gene lost 4 bases and the J gene lost 4 bases, with 16 bases spanning the gap. The CDR3 totals 16 residues. This CDR3 reads CASSPPERGTTGELFF. CDR3 nucleotide sequence: TGTGCCAGCAGCCCACCAGAGAGGGGGACCACCGGGGAGCTGTTTTTT.

With respect to this clonotype: A junction boundary mismatches the germline segment, possibly from a read error. J is TRBJ2-2 and V is TRBV6-1; D gene ambiguous. This CDR3 is 11 amino acids long. From germline, CDR1 is MNHNS and CDR2 SASEGT. This chain's CDR3 is CATSRTGELFF. DNA of the CDR3: TGTGCCACCAGTCGGACCGGGGAGCTGTTTTTT.

The chain has TRBV7-9 and TRBJ2-1; perhaps TRBD2 as D (6 bases). V was trimmed by 1 base and J by 7 bases, leaving 14 bases between them. The germline V gene has CDR1 SEHNR and CDR2 FQNEAQ (reference sequence). The CDR3 loop spans 15 amino acids. The CDR3 spells CASSLVRGRFNEQFF. The CDR3 coding sequence is TGTGCCAGCAGCTTAGTCCGGGGGAGGTTTAATGAGCAGTTCTTC. The full variable domain, completed using reference TRBV7-9 and TRBJ2-1, is DTGVSQNPRHKITKRGQNVTFRCDPISEHNRLYWYRQTLGQGPEFLTYFQNEAQLEKSRLLSDRFSAERPKGSFSTLEIQRTEQGDSAMYLCASSLVRGRFNEQFFGPGTRLTVL.

V is TRBV7-9 and J is TRBJ1-2; possibly TRBD1 for D (5 bases). The CDR3 totals 16 residues. V gave up 1 base and J gave up 0 bases, with 12 bases separating them. Germline V gene data show CDR1 as SEHNR and CDR2 as FQNEAQ (reference sequence). This CDR3 reads CASSLEGGAANYGYTF. Written as DNA, the CDR3 is TGTGCCAGCAGCTTAGAGGGCGGGGCCGCTAACTATGGCTACACCTTC.

This clonotype has a handful of counts. The chain recombines TRBV5-6 with TRBJ1-2; D is unclear. The germline V gene encodes CDR1 SGHDT and CDR2 YYEEEE. This CDR3 comprises 14 residues. V was trimmed by 0 bases and J by 7 bases, leaving 13 bases between them. CDR3 sequence: CASSLVSGEVGYTF. CDR3 coding DNA: TGTGCCAGCAGCTTGGTTTCGGGAGAGGTTGGCTACACCTTC.

This clonotype has a count of ten or more. The chain employs TRBV20-1 and TRBJ1-5; no firm D call. This CDR3 has 11 amino acids. Germline CDR1 reads DFQATT; CDR2 reads SNEGSKA (reference sequence). Trimming removed 3 bases from V and 4 bases from J, with 4 bases in between. CDR3 coding DNA: TGCAGTGCTAGTGGTAATCAGCCCCAGCATTTT. It translates to CSASGNQPQHF.

This clonotype was recorded many times. V and J are TRBV12-3 or TRBV12-4 and TRBJ1-5; D gene ambiguous. The CDR3 is made up of 12 amino acids. The V gene lost 2 bases and the J gene lost 8 bases, with 7 bases spanning the gap. CDR3 sequence: CASSLPQKPQHF. As DNA, the CDR3 is TGTGCCAGCAGTTTACCCCAGAAGCCCCAGCATTTT.

The chain links TRBV11-2 to TRBJ1-1, with D possibly TRBD1 on 5 matching bases. The V gene's germline CDR1 is SGHAT and CDR2 FQNNGV. The CDR3 has 18 residues. Trimming left V 2 bases short and J 1 base short, with 20 bases between. In DNA form, the CDR3 reads TGTGCCAGCAGCTTATTCGCTGGGGTGGGACGAGGGAACACTGAAGCTTTCTTT. As protein: CASSLFAGVGRGNTEAFF.

V and J are TRBV21-1 and TRBJ2-1; TRBD2 was called by the table and not checked on the DNA. TRBV21-1 is a documented pseudogene. The CDR3 is 15 residues long. CDR3 protein: CATHEIGTRAELEFF. The CDR3 nucleotides are TGTGCCACCCATGAGATCGGGACTAGGGCAGAATTGGAGTTCTTC.

This clonotype was seen many times. V usage is TRBV27 and J usage is TRBJ2-3; 8 positions match TRBD2. The CDR3 is made up of 16 amino acids. The V gene's germline CDR1 is MNHEY and CDR2 SMNVEV (reference sequence). J was trimmed by 2 bases and V by 8 bases; bases with no gene match: 12. CDR3: CASRLDAGGYTDTQYF. CDR3 nucleotide sequence: TGTGCCAGCCGCCTCGACGCGGGGGGTTACACAGATACGCAGTATTTT.

A few counts support this clonotype. The chain recombines TRBV15 with TRBJ1-2, with D possibly matching TRBD1 (6 bases). V was shortened by 1 base and J by 6 bases, with 9 bases between the two germline ends. This CDR3 region has 13 residues. Per the germline V gene, CDR1 is LNHNV and CDR2 is YYDKDF (reference sequence). The CDR3 bases are TGTGCCACCAGCAGAGCAGGGGCCGATGGCTACACCTTC. It yields the protein CATSRAGADGYTF.

In this sample, this clonotype turned up many times. The CDR3 region is CASSPKRAMNTEAFF. The CDR3 DNA reads TGCGCCAGCAGCCCAAAGAGGGCTATGAACACTGAAGCTTTCTTT. V is TRBV5-1 and J is TRBJ1-1, with D unclear. CDR1 is SGHRS, CDR2 YFSETQ, per germline. The CDR3 runs 15 residues. Between the trimmed V and J ends, which lost 4 bases and 0 bases, there was a span of 13 bases.

V is TRBV3-1 and J is TRBJ1-1; the D is unclear. V was clipped by 4 bases and J by 7 bases, with 16 bases between them. CDR1 is LGHDT, CDR2 YNNKEL, per germline (reference sequence). CDR3 length equals 14 residues. The CDR3 DNA reads as TGTGCCAGCAGCCCCCGAGTGTGGGCGAATGAAGCTTTCTTT. This sequence encodes CASSPRVWANEAFF. Using reference TRBV3-1 and TRBJ1-1 for the parts outside the CDR3, the full variable domain is DTAVSQTPKYLVTQMGNDKSIKCEQNLGHDTMYWYKQDSKKFLKIMFSYNNKELIINETVPNRFSPKSPDKAHLNLHINSLELGDSAVYFCASSPRVWANEAFFGQGTRLTVV.